This T cell receptor beta chain derives from a study of PD-1 blockade in classical Hodgkin lymphoma. Study overall: Nivolumab was administered to patients intravenously at 3 mg/kg every 2 weeks.

Findings of the study overall: The authors have not defined what causes the repertoire differences, possibly disease activity or prior therapy. Nivolumab starters within 1 year of ASCT were excluded.

Sequencing used immunoSEQ multiplex PCR; TCRdb keeps in-frame clones, though not all of them. Among around 45,000 clones listed, about 77% were seen once. Described time point: cycle 4 day 1 (C4D1), after about 6 weeks of nivolumab. Brentuximab vedotin exposure varied, and every patient relapsed after autologous stem cell transplantation. Notes on this clone: The target antigen is unknown.

The source was peripheral blood mononuclear cells (PBMCs), collected before the fourth cycle of nivolumab. This sequence originates from a human donor with classical Hodgkin lymphoma.

CDR3 amino acids: CASSTGTGIYEQYF. The CDR3 DNA follows: TGCGCCAGCAGCACCGGGACAGGGATTTACGAGCAGTACTTC. The chain recombines TRBV5-1 with TRBJ2-7, with 9 bases matching TRBD1. V was pared by 4 bases and J by 4 bases, with 6 bases of the junction left unmatched. CDR1 SGHRS and CDR2 YFSETQ come from the germline V gene. The CDR3 loop spans 14 amino acids.